These 19 T cell receptor beta chains originate from one sample sequenced in a study of blood T cell repertoires in COVID-19. The data were produced by immunoSEQ multiplex PCR, yet TCRdb's version contains in-frame clones alone and is incomplete. Of over 45,000 clones detected, about 70% appear once; the ten largest clones hold around 18%. The specimen was peripheral blood. The receptor set was obtained from a woman aged 45-65 years with active or convalescent COVID-19.

V and J are TRBV7-8 and TRBJ2-1; possibly TRBD2 for D (5 bases). Trimming took 2 bases from V and 4 from J, leaving 12 bases between them. The CDR3 covers 15 residues. Looked up from germline, CDR1 is SGHVS and CDR2 is FQNEAQ. In DNA form, the CDR3 reads TGTGCCAGCAGCTTAAACAGCGGACTTTACAATGAGCAGTTCTTC. It translates to CASSLNSGLYNEQFF.

V usage is TRBV15 and J usage is TRBJ2-4; TRBD2 matches at 7 bases. The V and J ends lost 0 bases and 8 bases, in that order; junction bases with no gene match: 13. This CDR3 has 17 amino acids. Germline loops: CDR1 LNHNV, CDR2 YYDKDF (reference sequence). The CDR3 here is CATSRDAGGGEMDIQYF. The CDR3 region has the DNA TGTGCCACCAGCAGAGACGCCGGTGGGGGGGAGATGGACATTCAGTACTTC.

The CDR3 protein is CASSITRSEIDTEAFF. The CDR3 DNA sequence: TGTGCCAGTAGTATAACGAGGTCAGAAATAGACACTGAAGCTTTCTTT. The rearrangement links TRBV19 to TRBJ1-1, with unresolved D. In germline, CDR1 is LNHDA, CDR2 SQIVND (reference sequence). This CDR3 has 16 amino acids. Trimming left V 2 bases short and J 3 bases short, with 16 bases between. The variable domain in full, with the rest retrieved from reference TRBV19 and TRBJ1-1, is DGGITQSPKYLFRKEGQNVTLSCEQNLNHDAMYWYRQDPGQGLRLIYYSQIVNDFQKGDIAEGYSVSREKKESFPLTVTSAQKNPTAFYLCASSITRSEIDTEAFFGQGTRLTVV.

The chain links TRBV29-1 to TRBJ2-7; TRBD2 matches 16 bases. The CDR3 has 17 amino acids. Germline CDR1 SQVTM, CDR2 ANQGSEA. V shed 4 bases, J shed 4 bases, and the junction held 10 bases outside the gene matches. Here the CDR3 DNA reads TGCAGCGTTGGAGGGACTAGCGGGAGGGCCGACGATTACGAGCAGTACTTC. Amino acids: CSVGGTSGRADDYEQYF.

The gene calls are TRBV7-9 and TRBJ1-2; D not resolved. The CDR3 spans 13 residues. CDR1 is SEHNR, CDR2 FQNEAQ, per germline (reference sequence). V shed 3 bases and J shed 10 bases, with 15 bases lying between them. The CDR3 is CASSFSDYGSYTF. CDR3 sequence (DNA): TGTGCCAGCAGCTTCTCAGACTATGGCTCCTACACCTTC.

This clone has more than one count but fewer than ten. V usage is TRBV30 and J usage is TRBJ1-1; D uncertain. This CDR3 is built from 11 residues. In germline, CDR1 is GTSNPN, CDR2 SVGIG (reference sequence). V was trimmed by 5 bases and J by 2 bases, leaving 6 bases between them. CDR3: CAWGGNTEAFF. DNA of the CDR3: TGTGCCTGGGGCGGTAACACTGAAGCTTTCTTT.

V usage is TRBV19 and J usage is TRBJ1-1; TRBD1 might be the D (6 bases). CDR3 length: 16 amino acids. V shed 4 bases and J shed 1 base, with 16 bases lying between them. CDR1 LNHDA and CDR2 SQIVND come from the germline V gene (reference sequence). CDR3 in DNA: TGTGCCAGTAGTACCCCAGTGGGGGCGGGGAACACTGAAGCTTTCTTT. Protein product: CASSTPVGAGNTEAFF.

CDR3 in amino acids: CSVERGHTF. As DNA, the CDR3 is TGCAGCGTTGAGAGGGGGCACACCTTC. This chain joins TRBV29-1 and TRBJ1-2, with 7 bases lining up with TRBD1. The CDR3 spans 9 residues. Germline assignment: CDR1 SQVTM and CDR2 ANQGSEA. Germline trimming cut 3 bases from V and 12 bases from J; bases unmatched to any gene: 1.

The J gene is TRBJ2-1, the V gene TRBV2, with a possible D match to TRBD2 (6 bases). CDR3 length: 15 residues. V lost 6 bases and J 7 bases, leaving 19 bases between the germline ends. The germline CDR1 and CDR2 sequences are SNHLY and FYNNEI. The DNA for the CDR3 is TGTGCCAGCAGGGGACTCCAAGGGGTAAGGAATGAGCAGTTCTTC. Protein product: CASRGLQGVRNEQFF.

The chain is built from TRBV29-1 and TRBJ2-7, with 8 bases aligning to TRBD2. The V gene end was trimmed by 3 bases and the J gene end by 6 bases; junction bases not matched to a gene: 13. Germline-derived CDR1 and CDR2 are SQVTM and ANQGSEA. The CDR3 is made up of 15 amino acids. CDR3 nucleotides: TGCAGCGTTGAGGAGGGTTCGCGGGGGGCAGGCGAGCAGTACTTC. It translates to CSVEEGSRGAGEQYF.

The chain recombines TRBV29-1 with TRBJ2-7; 13 bases are a match to TRBD2. The germline CDR1 and CDR2 sequences are SQVTM and ANQGSEA. Trimming cost V 6 bases and J 4 bases; bases outside gene matches: 9. The length of the CDR3 is 15 residues. For the CDR3, the DNA is TGCAGCGTGATCGGACTAGCGGGAGACGGGTACGAGCAGTACTTC. Its translation is CSVIGLAGDGYEQYF.

The chain has TRBV27 and TRBJ2-7; 12 bases are a match to TRBD1. This CDR3 contains 15 residues. V dropped 4 bases and J dropped 5; count of bases not matched to a gene: 6. The germline gives CDR1 MNHEY, CDR2 SMNVEV (reference sequence). This CDR3 reads CASSWGDRGLDEQYF. The CDR3 DNA reads TGTGCCAGCAGTTGGGGGGACAGGGGGCTGGACGAGCAGTACTTC.

The rearrangement uses TRBV18 and TRBJ2-6, with D tentatively TRBD2 (6 bases). Germline V gene lookup returns CDR1 KGHSH and CDR2 LQKENI. This CDR3 contains 15 residues. V shed 3 bases and J shed 3 bases, with 9 bases lying between them. The CDR3 is CASSPRRGGANVLTF. The CDR3 DNA sequence: TGTGCCAGCTCACCGAGGCGGGGTGGGGCCAACGTCCTGACTTTC.

V gene TRBV12-3 or TRBV12-4 combines with J gene TRBJ1-2; 8 bases are shared with TRBD1. V shed 5 bases and J 11 bases; nucleotides not matched to a gene: 10. This CDR3 is 13 amino acids long. The CDR3 loop is CASSLDRERLYTF. Written as DNA, the CDR3 is TGTGCCAGCAGTCTGGACAGGGAGAGGCTTTACACCTTC.

The chain has TRBV6-6 and TRBJ1-6; possible D gene TRBD1, 5 bases. The CDR3 is 16 residues long. The V end lost 2 bases, the J end lost 9 bases, and 17 bases lay between the germline ends. From germline, CDR1 is MNHNY and CDR2 SVGAGI (reference sequence). The DNA of the CDR3 is TGTGCCAGCAGTTACCAAAACCCTTCGCAGGGTTCACCCCTCCACTTT. This sequence encodes CASSYQNPSQGSPLHF.

The CDR3 bases are TGTGCCAGCAGCTTGGCTGGGGGGTCTGGGGCCAACGTCCTGACTTTC. This sequence encodes CASSLAGGSGANVLTF. The V and J genes are TRBV5-5 and TRBJ2-6; a possible D gene is TRBD2 (6 bases). Trimming cost V 0 bases and J 1 base, with 8 bases left between them. Germline V gene lookup returns CDR1 SGHKS and CDR2 YYEKEE (reference sequence). The CDR3 covers 16 residues. The whole variable domain, remainder taken from reference TRBV5-5 and TRBJ2-6, is DAGVTQSPTHLIKTRGQQVTLRCSPISGHKSVSWYQQVLGQGPQFIFQYYEKEERGRGNFPDRFSARQFPNYSSELNVNALLLGDSALYLCASSLAGGSGANVLTFGAGSRLTVL.

This CDR3 is CASSQVYGRAGELFF. DNA of the CDR3: TGCGCCAGCAGCCAAGTTTACGGGAGGGCCGGGGAGCTGTTTTTT. The chain joins TRBV4-1 to TRBJ2-2; 8 nucleotides align to TRBD2. The germline V gene has CDR1 MGHRA and CDR2 YSYEKL. V trimming: 1 base; J trimming: 6 bases; junction bases outside the gene matches: 4. This CDR3 is built from 15 residues.

J is TRBJ1-5 and V is TRBV19; 11 bases agree with TRBD1. In germline, CDR1 is LNHDA, CDR2 SQIVND (reference sequence). This CDR3 region has 16 residues. After removal of 6 bases from V and 7 bases from J, the junction contained 11 bases not matched to a gene. The CDR3 region has the DNA TGTGCCAGTAGCCCCTCAGCCCGGGACAGGGGGCAGCCCCAGCATTTT. Its protein product is CASSPSARDRGQPQHF. Drawing the rest from reference TRBV19 and TRBJ1-5, the complete variable domain is DGGITQSPKYLFRKEGQNVTLSCEQNLNHDAMYWYRQDPGQGLRLIYYSQIVNDFQKGDIAEGYSVSREKKESFPLTVTSAQKNPTAFYLCASSPSARDRGQPQHFGDGTRLSIL.

The chain employs TRBV30 and TRBJ1-6, with 8 bases that match TRBD1. J lost 13 bases, V lost 5 bases, and 13 bases had no gene match. This CDR3 is built from 14 residues. Germline CDR1 GTSNPN, CDR2 SVGIG (reference sequence). CDR3 residues: CAWGTGVGQPPLHF. Here the CDR3 DNA reads TGTGCCTGGGGGACAGGCGTTGGCCAACCGCCCCTCCACTTT.